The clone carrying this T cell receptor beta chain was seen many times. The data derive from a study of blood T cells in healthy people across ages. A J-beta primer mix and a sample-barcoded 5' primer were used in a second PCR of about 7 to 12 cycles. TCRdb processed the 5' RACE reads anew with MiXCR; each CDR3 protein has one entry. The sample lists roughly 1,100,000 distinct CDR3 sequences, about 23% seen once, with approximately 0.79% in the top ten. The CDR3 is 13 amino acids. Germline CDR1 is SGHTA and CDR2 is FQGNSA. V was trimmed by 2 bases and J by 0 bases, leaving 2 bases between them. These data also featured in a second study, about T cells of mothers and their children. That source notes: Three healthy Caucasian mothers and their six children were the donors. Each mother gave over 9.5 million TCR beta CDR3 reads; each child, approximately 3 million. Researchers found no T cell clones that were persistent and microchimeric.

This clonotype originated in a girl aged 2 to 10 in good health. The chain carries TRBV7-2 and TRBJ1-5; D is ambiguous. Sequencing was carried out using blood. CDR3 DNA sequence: TGTGCCAGCAGCTTACTTAGCAATCAGCCCCAGCATTTT. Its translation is CASSLLSNQPQHF.